This TCR beta chain was captured in a study of tumour-infiltrating T cells in Burkitt lymphoma. Overall study: Overall and progression-free survival were predicted by productive clonality.

The CDR3 extends over 11 amino acids. V was shortened by 6 bases and J by 3 bases, with 6 bases between the two germline ends. The germline V gene has CDR1 MNHNS and CDR2 SASEGT. This clone was recorded a few times. Clones were read by immunoSEQ multiplex PCR, and TCRdb kept only the in-frame ones, dropping some. The sample lists 5,000 to 6,000 clones; more than 8% were seen once. The gene calls are TRBV6-1 and TRBJ2-7; the D is unclear. Sequenced material: tumor tissue. The clonotype originates from a human donor with diffuse large B-cell lymphoma. The CDR3 loop reads CASSSNYEQYF. In DNA, the CDR3 is TGTGCCAGCAGCTCAAACTACGAGCAGTACTTC.